A single TCR beta chain is shown here with its context. What it binds is not known. Germline CDR1 reads MNHEY; CDR2 reads SVGEGT. V was pared by 1 base and J by 4 bases, with 13 bases between. The CDR3 extends over 16 amino acids. This sample was taken from a study of identical twins. Study-level findings and limits: A cross-sectional statistical analysis, not follow-up of the same donors, supported the conclusions. Zero-insertion findings could be partly confounded by invariant cells (MAIT and iNKT cells).

MiXCR, run by TCRdb on the 5' RACE reads, gives a single entry per CDR3 protein. The sample has roughly 720,000 distinct CDR3 sequences, 18% seen once. The sample was also linked to a second study, of T cells expressing NK-cell markers. From that second work: Seropositivity for HCMV was found in seven of the eight sequenced donors, with one seronegative.

This sequence originates from a young woman in good health. The chain is built from TRBV6-2 or TRBV6-3 and TRBJ2-2, with TRBD2 as a possible D gene (6 bases). The sequenced sample was PBMCs. CDR3 region: CASSYYPGVGTGELFF. The CDR3 region has the DNA TGTGCCAGCAGTTACTATCCGGGGGTCGGCACCGGGGAGCTGTTTTTT.